This entry concerns a single T cell receptor beta chain. The target of this receptor is not known. It has no much larger one-base neighbor in the sample; base qualities were not kept. The High Capacity cDNA Reverse Transcription Kit was used to reverse transcribe all of the isolated RNA, meaning that expressed TCRB transcripts were what got sequenced. Naive, central memory and regulatory T cell samples underwent deep immunoSEQ sequencing, averaging approximately 3.3 million total reads per sample. After sorted cells were lysed in RLT buffer, RNA was extracted with DNase-treated RNeasy Micro or Mini kits, with the choice depending on cell number. To prevent cross-contamination, each cell subset was processed individually, whereas patient and healthy donor samples were processed jointly. TCRB sequences were amplified from cDNA with the immunoSEQ multiplex PCR, producing 87-bp fragments spanning the CDR3 region. Amplicons were sequenced on the Illumina HiSeq platform. In the original analysis: PCR bias was corrected computationally using synthetic template baselines, and reads within Hamming distance 2 were collapsed, with unmergeable singletons discarded. By aligning reads against IMGT, V, D and J genes, CDR3 length, and insertions or deletions at six rearrangement sites were assigned. Within each subset, clonotype counts were normalized to sorted cell number, and only after that were true diversity and Gini coefficients computed with the tcR R package. The overlap coefficient, calculated on TCRB nucleotide sequences, was used to quantify repertoire sharing. TCRdb re-hosts the immuneACCESS table, in-frame sequences only. Its copies lack some clones; in the studies checked, an unresolved V gene accounts for under half of them, and the cause for the rest is not known. D and trimming come from the DNA, and the V and J calls and clone size come from that table. The sample table holds over 120,000 clones, of which around an eighth were seen once. The ten largest make up 1% to 1.5% of the sample.

Each donor gave one peripheral blood draw, approximately 100 mL on average, collected into heparinised tubes. A BD FACSAria II and a panel including CD45RO, CCR7, CD25, CD127, CD95 and CD27 were used to sort naive, central memory, regulatory and stem cell-like memory CD4+ T cells. A purity above 95% was achieved for all sorted populations. PBMCs were separated immediately by Lymphoprep density gradient centrifugation and were stained directly, without being cultured. So that batch effects would be minimized, each experiment stained and sorted samples in pairs, pairing one healthy donor with one patient. This sample was taken from a study of beta chain features in type 1 diabetes listed by TCRdb under 2018. In the study overall: Mean age, gender distribution, total cell number and subset yield were not different between patients and healthy donors. Across all samples, 107,917,701 sorted cells were examined, and cell number per subset correlated strongly with RNA yield. In the study, TCRB repertoires of sorted circulating CD4+ T cell subsets from recently diagnosed type 1 diabetes patients were compared with those of matched healthy donors. Whereas all 28 donors provided naive and central memory subsets, regulatory and stem cell-like memory subsets were isolated from just 8 patients and about eight healthy donors. Overall results and qualifications from the work: Because cDNA rather than genomic DNA was sequenced, highly expressing activated cells could have been over-represented, although no difference in activation and CD3 levels was found between groups. A moderate but significant shortening of TCRB CDR3 length was observed in type 1 diabetes patients in all four CD4+ subsets. Because the HLA sub-analyses included only small numbers of individuals, any influence of HLA type on TCRB rearrangement was left unresolved. Patients with type 1 diabetes made fewer insertions and deleted more nucleotides at VDJ recombination sites, implying thymic rearrangement abnormalities. Shorter templates might be favored by PCR, yet because patient and control samples were amplified and corrected together, any such skew would affect both groups equally. Naive, central memory and regulatory TCRB repertoires appeared more similar among patients than among healthy donors.

This TCR was sampled from a man in his late teens or twenties with type 1 diabetes. The sequenced material came from central memory CD4+ T cells from blood.

The encoded CDR3 is CSVGLPQVNRAFF. The DNA sequence reads TGCAGCGTTGGTCTGCCTCAGGTAAATCGAGCTTTCTTT. Here the chain combines TRBV29-1 and TRBJ1-1; the D gene identity is not certain. According to the germline V gene, CDR1 reads SQVTM and CDR2 reads ANQGSEA. Trimming costs V 4 bases and J 10 bases, and their ends lie 19 bases apart. The CDR3 sequence holds 13 residues, the cysteine and phenylalanine included. The retained sequence is limited to the CDR3, 39 bases, with the frame set at the first base.